A selection of T cell receptor beta chains follows, all from one sample in a study of blood T cell repertoires in COVID-19. Clones were read by immunoSEQ multiplex PCR, and TCRdb kept only the in-frame ones, dropping some. The sample yields about 350,000 clones, roughly 86% seen once. The sequenced sample was PBMCs or T cells enriched from blood (not recorded which). These receptor sequences come from a woman in her 30s who had recovered from COVID-19. CDR3s include the opening cysteine and the closing phenylalanine or tryptophan. D genes are given only for firm matches. Clone size is stated in some rows and not others, as once, few, many or a class when expanded.

length: 17; D: NA; V: TRBV18; J: TRBJ1-6; size: NA; CDR3: CASSPMQGRPANSPLHF; DNA: TGTGCCAGCTCACCAATGCAGGGTCGGCCCGCAAATTCACCCCTCCACTTT
length: 14; D: NA; V: TRBV6-5; J: TRBJ2-7; size: NA; CDR3: CASSYSDRAYEQYF; DNA: TGTGCCAGCAGTTACTCTGACAGAGCCTACGAGCAGTACTTC
length: 15; D: TRBD1; V: TRBV19; J: TRBJ1-2; size: NA; CDR3: CASRDRDHPLYGYTF; DNA: TGTGCCAGTAGAGACAGGGATCACCCTCTCTATGGCTACACCTTC
length: 14; D: NA; V: TRBV19; J: TRBJ1-4; size: NA; CDR3: CASRNSPTNEKLFF; DNA: TGTGCCAGCCGAAACAGCCCAACTAATGAAAAACTGTTTTTT
length: 13; D: NA; V: TRBV11-3; J: TRBJ1-2; size: few; CDR3: CASSLDRENGYTF; DNA: TGTGCCAGCAGCTTAGATCGGGAGAATGGCTACACCTTC
length: 15; D: NA; V: TRBV3-1/TRBV3-2; J: TRBJ2-1; size: NA; CDR3: CASSHGQKIVNEQFF; DNA: TGTGCCAGCAGCCACGGACAGAAGATCGTAAATGAGCAGTTCTTC
length: 14; D: TRBD1; V: TRBV28; J: TRBJ1-2; size: NA; CDR3: CASRSGQGDYGYTF; DNA: TGTGCCAGCAGATCCGGACAGGGGGACTATGGCTACACCTTC
length: 14; D: TRBD1; V: TRBV2; J: TRBJ2-7; size: NA; CDR3: CASRATGVVHEQYF; DNA: TGTGCCAGCAGAGCGACAGGGGTAGTCCACGAGCAGTACTTC
length: 16; D: TRBD2; V: TRBV5-4; J: TRBJ2-5; size: NA; CDR3: CASSHGTSPAEETQYF; DNA: TGTGCCAGCAGCCATGGGACTAGTCCCGCGGAGGAGACCCAGTACTTC
length: 15; D: TRBD1; V: TRBV2; J: TRBJ1-6; size: NA; CDR3: CASSGRAGGNSPLHF; DNA: TGTGCCAGCAGTGGGAGGGCAGGGGGCAATTCACCCCTCCACTTT
length: 15; D: TRBD2; V: TRBV5-6; J: TRBJ2-5; size: NA; CDR3: CASSPRTSGGETQYF; DNA: TGTGCCAGCAGCCCTCGGACTAGCGGGGGGGAGACCCAGTACTTC
length: 18; D: NA; V: TRBV6-1; J: TRBJ2-1; size: few; CDR3: CASSEAPSRASSYNEQFF; DNA: TGTGCCAGCAGTGAAGCGCCCTCCAGGGCCTCCTCCTACAATGAGCAGTTCTTC
length: 16; D: TRBD2; V: TRBV27; J: TRBJ2-1; size: NA; CDR3: CASSASAGDSYNEQFF; DNA: TGTGCCAGCAGTGCTTCAGCGGGGGACTCCTACAATGAGCAGTTCTTC
length: 14; D: NA; V: TRBV24-1; J: TRBJ2-7; size: NA; CDR3: CATSDGGREDEQYF; DNA: TGTGCCACCAGTGACGGGGGAAGGGAGGACGAGCAGTACTTC